What follows is one T cell receptor (beta chain) and its context. Its antigen is unknown. The V gene's germline CDR1 is SGHTA and CDR2 FQGNSA. The CDR3 runs to 15 residues. The J segment lost 6 bases and the V segment lost 7 bases, leaving 13 bases of the junction unmatched. The data stem from a study of Graves' ophthalmopathy and Graves' hyperthyroidism. Findings and limits, study-wide: Clonotypes were expanded in thyroid at above 0.001 frequency, and most also appeared in blood.

Amplification of TCR beta CDR3 regions used RNA transcripts. First-round RT-PCR employed HTBI primers, with a second-round multiplex PCR after it. TCRdb re-called the multiplex PCR reads with MiXCR, one entry per CDR3 protein. The sample consists of approximately 1.2 million distinct CDR3 sequences, approximately 35% of them appearing once. Orbital computed tomography and thyroid ultrasound, along with TRAb, serum thyroxine and clinical symptoms, underpinned diagnosis. The V call is TRBV7-2, the J call TRBJ2-7, with 9 bases fitting TRBD1. Source material: peripheral blood or thyroid tissue (not recorded which). This sequence originates from an adult man with Graves' hyperthyroidism. The DNA for the CDR3 is TGTGCCAGCAAATCTCATCGACAGGGGGATGTCGAGCAGTACTTC. Encoded protein: CASKSHRQGDVEQYF.